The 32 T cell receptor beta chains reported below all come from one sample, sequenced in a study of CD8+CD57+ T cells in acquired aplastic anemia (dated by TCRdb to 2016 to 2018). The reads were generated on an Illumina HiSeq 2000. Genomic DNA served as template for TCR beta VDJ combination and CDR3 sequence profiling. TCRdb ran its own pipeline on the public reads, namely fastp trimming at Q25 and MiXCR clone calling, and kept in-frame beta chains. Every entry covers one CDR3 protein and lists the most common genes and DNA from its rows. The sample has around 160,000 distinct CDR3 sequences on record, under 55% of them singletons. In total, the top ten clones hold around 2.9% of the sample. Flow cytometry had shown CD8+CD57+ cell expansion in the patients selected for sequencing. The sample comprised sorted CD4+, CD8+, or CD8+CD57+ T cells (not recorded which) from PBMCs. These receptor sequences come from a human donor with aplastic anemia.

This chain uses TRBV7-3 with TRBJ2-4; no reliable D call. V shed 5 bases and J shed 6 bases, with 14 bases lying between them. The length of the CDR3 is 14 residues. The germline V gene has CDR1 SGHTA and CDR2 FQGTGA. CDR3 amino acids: CASSTGDALNIQYF. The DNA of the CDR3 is TGTGCCAGCAGCACCGGAGACGCTCTAAACATTCAGTACTTC.

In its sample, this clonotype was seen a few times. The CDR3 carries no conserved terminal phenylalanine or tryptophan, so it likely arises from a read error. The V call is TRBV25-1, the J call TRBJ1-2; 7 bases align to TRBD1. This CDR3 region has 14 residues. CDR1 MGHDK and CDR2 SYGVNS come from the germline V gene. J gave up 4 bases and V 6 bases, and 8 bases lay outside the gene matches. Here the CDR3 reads CASRPRDRLYGYTL. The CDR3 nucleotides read TGTGCCAGCAGACCCCGGGACAGACTCTATGGCTACACCCTC.

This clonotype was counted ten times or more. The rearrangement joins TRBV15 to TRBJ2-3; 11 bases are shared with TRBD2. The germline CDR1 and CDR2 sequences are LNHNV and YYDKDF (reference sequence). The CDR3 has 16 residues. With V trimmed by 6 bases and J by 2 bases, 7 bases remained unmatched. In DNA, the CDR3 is TGTGCCACCAGTGGGGGACTAGCGGATTACACAGATACGCAGTATTTT. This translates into CATSGGLADYTDTQYF.

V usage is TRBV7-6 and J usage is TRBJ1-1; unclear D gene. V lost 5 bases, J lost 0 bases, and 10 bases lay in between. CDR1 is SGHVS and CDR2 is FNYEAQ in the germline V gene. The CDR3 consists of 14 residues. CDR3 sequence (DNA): TGTGCCAGCAGCGGTCAGGAAATGAACACTGAAGCTTTCTTT. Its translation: CASSGQEMNTEAFF.

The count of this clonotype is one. The CDR3 DNA reads as TGTGCCATCAGTGAGCCAACCTCAAGACAGTCCTATGGCTACACCTTC. Protein: CAISEPTSRQSYGYTF. The chain combines TRBV10-3 with TRBJ1-2; D perhaps matches TRBD1 (5 bases). The CDR3 is 16 residues long. The germline V gene encodes CDR1 ENHRY and CDR2 SYGVKD. Between the trimmed V and J ends, which lost 2 bases and 4 bases, there was a span of 17 bases.

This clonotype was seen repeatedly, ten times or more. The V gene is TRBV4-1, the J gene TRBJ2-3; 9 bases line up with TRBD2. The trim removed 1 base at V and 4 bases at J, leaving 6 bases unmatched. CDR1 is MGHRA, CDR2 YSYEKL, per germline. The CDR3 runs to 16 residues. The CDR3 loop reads CASSQAATSGPDTQYF. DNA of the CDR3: TGCGCCAGCAGCCAAGCAGCAACTAGCGGGCCAGATACGCAGTATTTT.

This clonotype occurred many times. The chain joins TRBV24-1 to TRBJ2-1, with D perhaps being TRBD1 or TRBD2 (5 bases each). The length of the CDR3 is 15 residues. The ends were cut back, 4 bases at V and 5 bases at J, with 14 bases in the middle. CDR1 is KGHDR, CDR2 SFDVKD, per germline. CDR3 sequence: CATSDGVGTHNEQFF. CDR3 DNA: TGTGCCACCAGTGACGGGGTGGGGACCCACAATGAGCAGTTCTTC.

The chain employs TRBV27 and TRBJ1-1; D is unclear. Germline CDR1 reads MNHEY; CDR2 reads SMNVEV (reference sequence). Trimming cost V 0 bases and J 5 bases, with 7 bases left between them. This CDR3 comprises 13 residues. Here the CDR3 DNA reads TGTGCCAGCAGTTTATCGAGAGGGACTGAAGCTTTCTTT. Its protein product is CASSLSRGTEAFF.

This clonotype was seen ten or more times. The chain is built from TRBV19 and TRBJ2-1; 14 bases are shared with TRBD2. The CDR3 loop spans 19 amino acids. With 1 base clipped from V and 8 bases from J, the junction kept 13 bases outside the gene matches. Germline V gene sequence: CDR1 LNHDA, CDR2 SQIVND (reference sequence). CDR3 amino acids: CASSIGGGTSGSIFHEQFF. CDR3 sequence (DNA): TGTGCCAGTAGTATAGGCGGAGGGACTAGCGGGAGCATTTTCCATGAGCAGTTCTTC.

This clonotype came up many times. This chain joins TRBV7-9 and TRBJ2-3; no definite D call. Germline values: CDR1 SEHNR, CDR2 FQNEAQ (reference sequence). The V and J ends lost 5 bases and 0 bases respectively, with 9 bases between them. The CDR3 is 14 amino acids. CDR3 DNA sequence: TGTGCCAGCAGCGCCATACAGAGCACAGATACGCAGTATTTT. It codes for CASSAIQSTDTQYF.

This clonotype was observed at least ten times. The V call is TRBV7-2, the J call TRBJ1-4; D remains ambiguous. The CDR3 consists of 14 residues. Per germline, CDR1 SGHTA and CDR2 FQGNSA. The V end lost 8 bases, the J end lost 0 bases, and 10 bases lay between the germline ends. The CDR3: CASRPGTTNEKLFF. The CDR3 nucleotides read TGTGCCAGCCGACCGGGAACAACTAATGAAAAACTGTTTTTT.

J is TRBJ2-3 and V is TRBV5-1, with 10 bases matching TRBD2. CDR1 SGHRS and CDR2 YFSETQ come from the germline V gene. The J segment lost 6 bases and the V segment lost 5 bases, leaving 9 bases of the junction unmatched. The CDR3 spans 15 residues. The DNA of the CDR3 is TGCGCCAGCAGGTTTAGCGGGAGGTACACGGATACGCAGTATTTT. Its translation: CASRFSGRYTDTQYF. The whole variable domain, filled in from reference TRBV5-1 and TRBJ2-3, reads KAGVTQTPRYLIKTRGQQVTLSCSPISGHRSVSWYQQTPGQGLQFLFEYFSETQRNKGNFPGRFSGRQFSNSRSEMNVSTLELGDSALYLCASRFSGRYTDTQYFGPGTRLTVL.

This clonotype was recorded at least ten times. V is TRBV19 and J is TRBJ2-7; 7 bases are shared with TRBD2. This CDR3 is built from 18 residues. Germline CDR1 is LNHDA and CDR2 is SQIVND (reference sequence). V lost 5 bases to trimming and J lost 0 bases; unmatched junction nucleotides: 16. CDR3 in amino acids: CASSGRADGMSASYEQYF. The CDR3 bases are TGTGCCAGTAGTGGGAGGGCAGACGGTATGTCAGCCTCCTACGAGCAGTACTTC.

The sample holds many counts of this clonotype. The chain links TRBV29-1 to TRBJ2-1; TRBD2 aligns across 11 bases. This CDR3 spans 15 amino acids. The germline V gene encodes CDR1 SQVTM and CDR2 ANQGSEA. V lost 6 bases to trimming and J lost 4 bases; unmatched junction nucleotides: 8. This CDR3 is CSVVAGGPDYNEQFF. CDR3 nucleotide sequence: TGCAGCGTAGTAGCGGGAGGGCCGGATTACAATGAGCAGTTCTTC.

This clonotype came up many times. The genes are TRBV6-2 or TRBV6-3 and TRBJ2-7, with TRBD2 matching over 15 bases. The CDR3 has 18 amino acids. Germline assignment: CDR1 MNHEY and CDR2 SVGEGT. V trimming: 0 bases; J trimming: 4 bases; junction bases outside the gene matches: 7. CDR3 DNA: TGTGCCAGCAGTTACTCACCCGGGGGGACTAGCGGGAGGTACGAGCAGTACTTC. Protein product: CASSYSPGGTSGRYEQYF.

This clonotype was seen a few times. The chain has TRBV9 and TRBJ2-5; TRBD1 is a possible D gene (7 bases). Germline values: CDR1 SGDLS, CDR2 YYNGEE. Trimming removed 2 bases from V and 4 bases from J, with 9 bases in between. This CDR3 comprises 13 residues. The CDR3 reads CASSVQGGETQYF. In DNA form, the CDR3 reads TGTGCCAGCAGCGTGCAGGGGGGAGAGACCCAGTACTTC. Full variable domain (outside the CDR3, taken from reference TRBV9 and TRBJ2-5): DSGVTQTPKHLITATGQRVTLRCSPRSGDLSVYWYQQSLDQGLQFLIQYYNGEERAKGNILERFSAQQFPDLHSELNLSSLELGDSALYFCASSVQGGETQYFGPGTRLLVL.

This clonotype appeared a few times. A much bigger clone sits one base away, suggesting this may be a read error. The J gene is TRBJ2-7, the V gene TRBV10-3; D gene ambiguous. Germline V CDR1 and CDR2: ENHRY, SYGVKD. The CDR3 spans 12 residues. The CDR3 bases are TGTGCCAGCAGTTACGCCTCCTACGAGCGGTACTTC. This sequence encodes CASSYASYERYF.

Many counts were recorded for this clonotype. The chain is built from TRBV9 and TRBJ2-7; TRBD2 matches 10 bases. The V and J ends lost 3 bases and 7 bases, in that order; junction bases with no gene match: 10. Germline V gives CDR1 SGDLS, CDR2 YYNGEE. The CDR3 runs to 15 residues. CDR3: CASSARVAGGGEQYF. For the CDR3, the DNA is TGTGCCAGCAGCGCCCGGGTAGCGGGAGGAGGGGAGCAGTACTTC.

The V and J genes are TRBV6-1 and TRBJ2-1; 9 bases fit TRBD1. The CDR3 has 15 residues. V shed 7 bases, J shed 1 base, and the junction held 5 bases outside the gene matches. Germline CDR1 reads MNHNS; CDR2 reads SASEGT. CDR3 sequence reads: CASKAGQGSYNEQFF. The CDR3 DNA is TGTGCCAGCAAGGCGGGACAGGGATCCTACAATGAGCAGTTCTTC.

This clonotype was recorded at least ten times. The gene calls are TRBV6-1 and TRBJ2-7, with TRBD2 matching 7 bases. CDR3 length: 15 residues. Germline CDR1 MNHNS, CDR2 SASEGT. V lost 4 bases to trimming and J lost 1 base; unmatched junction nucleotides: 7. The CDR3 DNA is TGTGCCAGCAGTGCAAGGACTAGTGGTTCCTACGAGCAGTACTTC. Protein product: CASSARTSGSYEQYF.

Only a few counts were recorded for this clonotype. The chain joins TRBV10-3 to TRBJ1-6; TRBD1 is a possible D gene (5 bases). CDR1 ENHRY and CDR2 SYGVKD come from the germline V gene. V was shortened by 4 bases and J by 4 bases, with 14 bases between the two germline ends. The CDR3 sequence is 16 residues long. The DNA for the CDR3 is TGTGCCATCAGTGTATCGGGACTCAAGTATAATTCACCCCTCCACTTT. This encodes CAISVSGLKYNSPLHF.

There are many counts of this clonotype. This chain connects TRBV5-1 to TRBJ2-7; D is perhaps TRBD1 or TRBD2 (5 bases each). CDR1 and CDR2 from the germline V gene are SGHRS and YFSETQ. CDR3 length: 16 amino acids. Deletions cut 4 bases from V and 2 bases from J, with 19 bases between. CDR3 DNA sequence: TGCGCCAGCAGCCCTAGCTGGGGGTTACCTACCTACGAGCAGTACTTC. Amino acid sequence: CASSPSWGLPTYEQYF.

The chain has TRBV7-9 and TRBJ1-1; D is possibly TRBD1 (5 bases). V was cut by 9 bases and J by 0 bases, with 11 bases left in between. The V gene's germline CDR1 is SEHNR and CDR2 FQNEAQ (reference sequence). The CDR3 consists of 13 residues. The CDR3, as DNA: TGTGCCAGTACAGGACCCATGAACACTGAAGCTTTCTTT. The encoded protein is CASTGPMNTEAFF.

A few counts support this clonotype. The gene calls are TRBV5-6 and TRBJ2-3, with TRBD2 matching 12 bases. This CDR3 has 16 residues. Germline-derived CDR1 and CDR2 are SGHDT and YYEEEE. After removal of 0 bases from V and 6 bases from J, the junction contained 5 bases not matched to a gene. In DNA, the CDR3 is TGTGCCAGCAGCTTGGAGCGGCTAGCGGGAGGGGATACGCAGTATTTT. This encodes CASSLERLAGGDTQYF.

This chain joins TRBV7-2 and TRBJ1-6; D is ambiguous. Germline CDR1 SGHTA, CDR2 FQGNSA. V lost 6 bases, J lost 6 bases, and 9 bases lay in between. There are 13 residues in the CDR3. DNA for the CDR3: TGTGCCAGCAGGCCCCCCGCTAATTCACCCCTCCACTTT. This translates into CASRPPANSPLHF. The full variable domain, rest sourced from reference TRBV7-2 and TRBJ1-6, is GAGVSQSPSNKVTEKGKDVELRCDPISGHTALYWYRQSLGQGLEFLIYFQGNSAPDKSGLPSDRFSAERTGGSVSTLTIQRTQQEDSAVYLCASRPPANSPLHFGNGTRLTVT.

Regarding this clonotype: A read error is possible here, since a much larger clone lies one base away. The CDR3 nucleotides read TGTGCCAGCATACTAGGCCGGTCAGGGGGGCAGTACTTC. It translates to CASILGRSGGQYF. The chain uses TRBV6-1 and TRBJ2-7, with TRBD1 matching over 7 bases. CDR3 length: 13 residues. Losses at the gene ends were 7 bases for V and 9 bases for J; bases not matched to a gene: 12. CDR1 and CDR2 (germline): MNHNS, SASEGT.

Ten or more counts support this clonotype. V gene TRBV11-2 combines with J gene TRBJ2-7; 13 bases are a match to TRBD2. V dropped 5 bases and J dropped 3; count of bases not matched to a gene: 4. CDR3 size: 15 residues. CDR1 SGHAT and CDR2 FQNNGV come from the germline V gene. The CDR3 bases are TGTGCCAGCAGCCCACGGACTAGCGGGGGCTACGAGCAGTACTTC. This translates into CASSPRTSGGYEQYF. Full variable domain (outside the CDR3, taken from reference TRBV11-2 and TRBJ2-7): EAGVAQSPRYKIIEKRQSVAFWCNPISGHATLYWYQQILGQGPKLLIQFQNNGVVDDSQLPKDRFSAERLKGVDSTLKIQPAKLEDSAVYLCASSPRTSGGYEQYFGPGTRLTVT.

CDR3 DNA: TGTGCCAGCAGGGGGATAGGTCCGGGTGAGCAGTTCTTC. Translation gives CASRGIGPGEQFF. J is TRBJ2-1 and V is TRBV25-1; the D is unclear. Germline loops: CDR1 MGHDK, CDR2 SYGVNS. With 6 bases removed from V and 9 bases from J, the gap between germline ends came to 15 bases. There are 13 residues in the CDR3.

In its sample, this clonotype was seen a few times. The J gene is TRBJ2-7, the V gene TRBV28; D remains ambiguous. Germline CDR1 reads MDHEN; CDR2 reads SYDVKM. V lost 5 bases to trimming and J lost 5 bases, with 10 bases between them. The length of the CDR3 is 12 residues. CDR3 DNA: TGTGCCAGCAGTCGACTGCGTCACGAGCAGTACTTC. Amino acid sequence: CASSRLRHEQYF.

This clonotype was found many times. CDR3 sequence: CSVEGGGETQYF. The CDR3 region has the DNA TGCAGCGTTGAGGGGGGGGGGGAGACCCAGTACTTC. V gene TRBV29-1 combines with J gene TRBJ2-5; 7 bases agree with TRBD2. CDR3 length: 12 residues. Trimming at V came to 3 bases and at J to 5 bases, leaving 3 bases not matched to a gene. In germline, CDR1 is SQVTM, CDR2 ANQGSEA. The full variable domain, its missing parts supplied by reference TRBV29-1 and TRBJ2-5, is SAVISQKPSRDICQRGTSLTIQCQVDSQVTMMFWYRQQPGQSLTLIATANQGSEATYESGFVIDKFPISRPNLTFSTLTVSNMSPEDSSIYLCSVEGGGETQYFGPGTRLLVL.

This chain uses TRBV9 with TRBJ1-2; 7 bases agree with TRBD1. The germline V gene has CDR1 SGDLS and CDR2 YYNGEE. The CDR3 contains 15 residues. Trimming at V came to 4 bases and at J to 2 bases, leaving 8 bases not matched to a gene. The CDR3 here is CASSISTGMNYGYTF. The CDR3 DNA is TGTGCCAGCAGCATCTCGACAGGGATGAACTATGGCTACACCTTC.

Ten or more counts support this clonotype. Here the CDR3 reads CASSKTRDSDTQYF. In nucleotides, the CDR3 is TGCGCCAGCAGCAAGACCAGAGATTCAGATACGCAGTATTTT. V and J are TRBV5-1 and TRBJ2-3; unclear D gene. Germline V CDR1 and CDR2: SGHRS, YFSETQ. The V gene lost 4 bases and the J gene lost 4 bases, with 13 bases spanning the gap. This CDR3 is 14 amino acids long.